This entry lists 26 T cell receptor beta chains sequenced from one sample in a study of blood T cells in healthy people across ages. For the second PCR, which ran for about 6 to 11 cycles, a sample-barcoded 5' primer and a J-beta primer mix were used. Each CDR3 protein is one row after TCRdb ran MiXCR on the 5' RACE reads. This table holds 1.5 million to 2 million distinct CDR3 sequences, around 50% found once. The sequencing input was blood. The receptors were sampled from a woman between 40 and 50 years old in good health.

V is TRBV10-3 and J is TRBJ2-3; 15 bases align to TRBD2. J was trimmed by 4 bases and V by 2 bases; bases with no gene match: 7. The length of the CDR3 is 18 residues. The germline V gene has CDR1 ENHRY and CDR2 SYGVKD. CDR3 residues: CAISEIWTSGGAADTQYF. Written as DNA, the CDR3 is TGTGCCATCAGTGAGATTTGGACTAGCGGGGGGGCGGCAGATACGCAGTATTTT.

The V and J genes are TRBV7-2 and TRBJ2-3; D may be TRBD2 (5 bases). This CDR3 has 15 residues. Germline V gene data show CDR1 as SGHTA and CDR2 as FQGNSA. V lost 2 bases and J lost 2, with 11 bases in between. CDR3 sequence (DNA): TGTGCCAGCAGCTTAACGATAGCGTACACAGATACGCAGTATTTT. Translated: CASSLTIAYTDTQYF.

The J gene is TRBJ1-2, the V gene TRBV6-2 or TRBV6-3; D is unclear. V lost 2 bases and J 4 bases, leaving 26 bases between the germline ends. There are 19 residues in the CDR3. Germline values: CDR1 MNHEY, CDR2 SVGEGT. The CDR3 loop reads CASSYPYTPGRDTFYGYTF. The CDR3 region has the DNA TGTGCCAGCAGTTACCCGTATACCCCGGGGAGAGACACTTTCTATGGCTACACCTTC.

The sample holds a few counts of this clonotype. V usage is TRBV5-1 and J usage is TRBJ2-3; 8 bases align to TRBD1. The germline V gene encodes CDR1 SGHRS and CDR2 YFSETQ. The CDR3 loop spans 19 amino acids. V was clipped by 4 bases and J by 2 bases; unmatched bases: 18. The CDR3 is CASSPNTDRAAPYTDTQYF. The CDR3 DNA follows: TGCGCCAGCAGCCCCAATACGGACAGGGCCGCTCCATACACAGATACGCAGTATTTT.

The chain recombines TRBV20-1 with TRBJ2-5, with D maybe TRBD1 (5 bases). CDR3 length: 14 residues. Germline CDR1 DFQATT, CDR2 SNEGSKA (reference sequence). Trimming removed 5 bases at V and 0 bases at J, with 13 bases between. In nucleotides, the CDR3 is TGCAGTGCTTTCCCTAAGGGGTACCAAGAGACCCAGTACTTC. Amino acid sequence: CSAFPKGYQETQYF.

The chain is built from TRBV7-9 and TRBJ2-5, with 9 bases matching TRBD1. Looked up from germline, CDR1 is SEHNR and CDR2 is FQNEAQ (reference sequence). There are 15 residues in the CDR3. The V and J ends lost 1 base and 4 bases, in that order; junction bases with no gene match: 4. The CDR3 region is CASSLGTGVSETQYF. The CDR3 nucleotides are TGTGCCAGCAGCTTAGGGACAGGGGTTTCAGAGACCCAGTACTTC.

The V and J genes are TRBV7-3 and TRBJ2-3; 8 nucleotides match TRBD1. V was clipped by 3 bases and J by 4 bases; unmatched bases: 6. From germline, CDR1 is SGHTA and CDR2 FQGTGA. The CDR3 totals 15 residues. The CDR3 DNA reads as TGTGCCAGCAGCTTTTCCGGGGACAGGTCAGATACGCAGTATTTT. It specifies CASSFSGDRSDTQYF.

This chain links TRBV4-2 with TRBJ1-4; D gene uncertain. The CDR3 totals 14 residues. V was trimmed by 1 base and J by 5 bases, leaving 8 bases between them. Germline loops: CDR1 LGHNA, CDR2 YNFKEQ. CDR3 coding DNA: TGTGCCAGCAGCCAAGCGACGGCGAATGAAAAACTGTTTTTT. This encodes CASSQATANEKLFF.

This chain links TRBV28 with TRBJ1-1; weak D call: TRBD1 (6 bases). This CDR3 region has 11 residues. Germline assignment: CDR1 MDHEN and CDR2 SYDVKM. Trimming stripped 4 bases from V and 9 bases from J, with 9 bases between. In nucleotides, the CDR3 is TGTGCCAGCAGTTCAGGGGCGCAAGCTTTCTTT. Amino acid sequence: CASSSGAQAFF.

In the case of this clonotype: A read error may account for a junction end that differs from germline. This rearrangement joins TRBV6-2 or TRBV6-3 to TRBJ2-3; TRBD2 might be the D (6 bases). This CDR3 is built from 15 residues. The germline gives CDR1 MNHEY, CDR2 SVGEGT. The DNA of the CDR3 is TGTGCCAGCAGTTACTACCGAACTAGCACAGAGACGCAGTATTTT. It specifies CASSYYRTSTETQYF.

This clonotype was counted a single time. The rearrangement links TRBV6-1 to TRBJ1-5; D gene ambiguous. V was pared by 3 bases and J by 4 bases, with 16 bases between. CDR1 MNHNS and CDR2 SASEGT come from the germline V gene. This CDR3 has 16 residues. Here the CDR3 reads CASSEIGALGNQPQHF. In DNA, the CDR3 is TGTGCCAGCAGTGAGATAGGCGCATTAGGGAATCAGCCCCAGCATTTT.

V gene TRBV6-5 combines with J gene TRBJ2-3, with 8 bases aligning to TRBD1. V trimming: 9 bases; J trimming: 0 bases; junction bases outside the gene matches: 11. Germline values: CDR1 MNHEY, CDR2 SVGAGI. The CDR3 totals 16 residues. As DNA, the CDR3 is TGTGCCAGTTCGGACAGGGCCACGATTAGCACAGATACGCAGTATTTT. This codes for CASSDRATISTDTQYF.

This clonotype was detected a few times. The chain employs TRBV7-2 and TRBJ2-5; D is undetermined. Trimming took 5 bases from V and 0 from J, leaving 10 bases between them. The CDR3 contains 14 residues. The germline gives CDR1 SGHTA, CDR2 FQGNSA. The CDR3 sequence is CASSVELYQETQYF. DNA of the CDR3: TGTGCCAGCAGCGTAGAGCTGTACCAAGAGACCCAGTACTTC.

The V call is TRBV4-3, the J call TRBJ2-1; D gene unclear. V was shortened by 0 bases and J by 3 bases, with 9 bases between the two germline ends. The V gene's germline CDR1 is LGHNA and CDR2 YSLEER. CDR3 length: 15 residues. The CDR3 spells CASSQDEAFYNEQFF. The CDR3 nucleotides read TGCGCCAGCAGCCAAGATGAGGCATTCTACAATGAGCAGTTCTTC.

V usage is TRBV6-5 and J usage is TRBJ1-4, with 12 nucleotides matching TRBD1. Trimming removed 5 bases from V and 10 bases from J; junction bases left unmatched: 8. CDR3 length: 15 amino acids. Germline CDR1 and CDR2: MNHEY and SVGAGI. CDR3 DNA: TGTGCCAGCAGTGTCACCGGGACAGGGGGCGGAAAACTGTTTTTT. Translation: CASSVTGTGGGKLFF.

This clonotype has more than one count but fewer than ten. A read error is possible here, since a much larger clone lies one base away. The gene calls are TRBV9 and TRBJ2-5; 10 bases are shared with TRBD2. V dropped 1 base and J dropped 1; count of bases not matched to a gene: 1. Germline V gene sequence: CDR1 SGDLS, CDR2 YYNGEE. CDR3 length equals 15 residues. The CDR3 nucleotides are TGTGCCAGCAGCGTAACTAGCGGGGCCCAAGAGACCCAGTACTTC. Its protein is CASSVTSGAQETQYF. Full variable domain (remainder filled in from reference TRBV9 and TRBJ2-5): DSGVTQTPKHLITATGQRVTLRCSPRSGDLSVYWYQQSLDQGLQFLIQYYNGEERAKGNILERFSAQQFPDLHSELNLSSLELGDSALYFCASSVTSGAQETQYFGPGTRLLVL.

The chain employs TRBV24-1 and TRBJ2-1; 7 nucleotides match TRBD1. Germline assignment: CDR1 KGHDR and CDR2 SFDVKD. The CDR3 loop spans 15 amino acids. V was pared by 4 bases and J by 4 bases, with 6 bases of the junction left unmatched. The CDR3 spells CATSDQSGQYNEQFF. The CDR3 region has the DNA TGTGCCACCAGTGACCAATCGGGACAGTACAATGAGCAGTTCTTC.

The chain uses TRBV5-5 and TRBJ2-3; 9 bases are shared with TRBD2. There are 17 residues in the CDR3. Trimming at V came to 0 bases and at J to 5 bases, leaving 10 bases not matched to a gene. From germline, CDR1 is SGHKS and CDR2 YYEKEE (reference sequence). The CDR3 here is CASSLAGQAGGRDTQYF. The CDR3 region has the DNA TGTGCCAGCAGCTTGGCGGGTCAGGCGGGGGGGCGAGATACGCAGTATTTT.

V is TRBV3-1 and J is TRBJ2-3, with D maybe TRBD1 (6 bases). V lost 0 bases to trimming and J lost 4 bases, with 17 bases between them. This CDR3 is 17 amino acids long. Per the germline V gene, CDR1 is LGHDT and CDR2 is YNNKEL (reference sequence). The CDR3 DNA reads TGTGCCAGCAGCCAAGATACGAGAGGGGGTCGGGCAGATACGCAGTATTTT. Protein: CASSQDTRGGRADTQYF.

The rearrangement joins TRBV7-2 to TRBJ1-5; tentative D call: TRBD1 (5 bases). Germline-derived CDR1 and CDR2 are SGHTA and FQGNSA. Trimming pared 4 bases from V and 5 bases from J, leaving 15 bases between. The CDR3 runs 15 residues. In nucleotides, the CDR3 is TGTGCCAGCAGCTACCACGGGGGGGTGGATCAGCCCCAGCATTTT. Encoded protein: CASSYHGGVDQPQHF.

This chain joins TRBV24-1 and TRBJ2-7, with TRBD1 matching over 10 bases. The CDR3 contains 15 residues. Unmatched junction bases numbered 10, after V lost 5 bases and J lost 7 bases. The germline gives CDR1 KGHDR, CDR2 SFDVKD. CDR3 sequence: CATSAQGTGENEQYF. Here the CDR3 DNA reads TGTGCCACCAGTGCCCAAGGGACAGGGGAGAATGAGCAGTACTTC.

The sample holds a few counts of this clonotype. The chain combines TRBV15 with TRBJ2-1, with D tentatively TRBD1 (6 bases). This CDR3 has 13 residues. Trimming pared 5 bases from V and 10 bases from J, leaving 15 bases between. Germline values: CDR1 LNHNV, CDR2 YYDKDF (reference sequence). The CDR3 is CATSGNRVKEQFF. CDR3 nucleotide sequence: TGTGCCACCAGCGGGAACAGGGTTAAAGAGCAGTTCTTC.

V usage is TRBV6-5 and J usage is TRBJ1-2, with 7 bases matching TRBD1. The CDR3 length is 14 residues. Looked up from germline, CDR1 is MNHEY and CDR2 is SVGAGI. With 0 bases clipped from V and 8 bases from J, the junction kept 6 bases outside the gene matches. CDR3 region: CASSYSGQPTGYTF. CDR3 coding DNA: TGTGCCAGCAGTTACTCGGGACAGCCGACGGGCTACACCTTC.

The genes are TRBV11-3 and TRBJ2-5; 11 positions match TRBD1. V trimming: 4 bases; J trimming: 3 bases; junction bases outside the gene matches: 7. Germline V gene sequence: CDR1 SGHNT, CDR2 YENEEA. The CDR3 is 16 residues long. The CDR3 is CASSSGQGENEETQYF. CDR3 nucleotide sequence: TGTGCCAGCAGCTCGGGACAGGGGGAAAACGAAGAGACCCAGTACTTC.

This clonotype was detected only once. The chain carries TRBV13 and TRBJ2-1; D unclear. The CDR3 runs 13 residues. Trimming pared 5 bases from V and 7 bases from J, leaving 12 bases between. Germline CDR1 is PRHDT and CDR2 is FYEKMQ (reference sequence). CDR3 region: CASSPALGNEQFF. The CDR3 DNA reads TGTGCCAGCAGCCCGGCCCTGGGGAATGAGCAGTTCTTC.

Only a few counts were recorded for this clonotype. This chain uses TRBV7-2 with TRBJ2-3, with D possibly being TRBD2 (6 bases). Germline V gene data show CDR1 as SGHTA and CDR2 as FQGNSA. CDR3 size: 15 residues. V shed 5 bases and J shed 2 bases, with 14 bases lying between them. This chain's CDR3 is CASSPGTRNTDTQYF. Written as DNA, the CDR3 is TGTGCCAGCAGCCCTGGGACTCGAAACACAGATACGCAGTATTTT. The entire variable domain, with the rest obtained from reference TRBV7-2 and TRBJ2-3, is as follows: GAGVSQSPSNKVTEKGKDVELRCDPISGHTALYWYRQSLGQGLEFLIYFQGNSAPDKSGLPSDRFSAERTGGSVSTLTIQRTQQEDSAVYLCASSPGTRNTDTQYFGPGTRLTVL.